This T cell receptor (beta chain) was recovered during a study of T cell repertoires in cytomegalovirus infection (dated by TCRdb to the late 2010s). Looking at the study overall: The HLA type of each donor mattered for the analysis, because public TCR beta signatures pointed to carriage of CMV infection along with the matching HLA type. General findings and caveats noted by the study authors: Cumulative frequency of public TCR beta family members discriminated carriers of CMV infection plus the relevant HLA type in this cohort and an independent 352-donor cohort. In the ex vivo response, HLA-C-restricted CMV-specific TCR beta clonotypes were dominant, and in two of eight donors the single most frequent clonotype came from this HLA-C-restricted group.

This clonotype was picked up many times. Its antigen is unknown. No much larger clone exists at a distance of one base, and base qualities are not known. Sequencing instrument: Illumina HiSeq 1500. The raw public data were reprocessed by TCRdb itself: fastp quality trimming at Q25, MiXCR clonotype calling, in-frame beta chains only. CDR3 protein sequences are deduplicated, and each keeps its most common genes and DNA. Counted in this sample were 450,000 to 600,000 distinct CDR3 sequences; around 11% of them appeared once. Clones ranked in the top ten supply 10% to 13% of the sample. CDR1 and CDR2 are read off the germline V gene (reference sequence) as SEHNR and FQNEAQ. The germline V and J ends show losses of 4 bases and 5 bases respectively, and no gene match explains 12 bases of the junction. Inclusive of the bounding cysteine and phenylalanine, the CDR3 is 16 residues long. Left in the record is the CDR3 DNA by itself, 48 bases read in frame from the first base.

This chain is built from TRBV7-9 and TRBJ1-2; 8 bases in the junction line up with TRBD1. This clonotype originated in a human donor in good health (CMV status not recorded). Some clones in this sample may be carry-over from other donors' samples. Sequenced sample: PBMCs. Read as DNA, the sequence is TGTGCCAGCAGCTCAGGGGGCAGCTCGGGAGGATATGGCTACACCTTC. This encodes CASSSGGSSGGYGYTF.